The present T cell receptor beta chain was sequenced within a study of PD-L1 blockade in urothelial cancer. On the study more broadly: About 90% of the roughly 29 patients were men with bladder-origin urothelial cancer. Blood gave a median roughly 150,000 T cells. General study points: At the 3-week point, tumor-associated blood clones expanded more in durable-benefit patients.

In germline, CDR1 is SGHNT, CDR2 YYREEE (reference sequence). Trimming at V came to 0 bases and at J to 9 bases, leaving 3 bases not matched to a gene. The CDR3 runs to 13 residues. This clone was detected a few times. What it binds is not known. Each PCR had synthetic TCR analog templates added to it as a spike-in. The protocol was immunoSEQ multiplex PCR, while the TCRdb copy is restricted to in-frame clones and leaves out a portion. Here the sample spans some 52,000 clones, 70% to 80% being singletons. The receptor's source is a man between 70 and 80 years old with urothelial cancer. The specimen comprised PBMCs, sampled around atezolizumab (anti-PD-L1) treatment. This sequence joins TRBV5-4 and TRBJ2-1, with TRBD2 identical over 7 bases. The CDR3 loop reads CASSLERGTEQFF. The CDR3 nucleotides read TGTGCCAGCAGCTTGGAGCGGGGTACTGAGCAGTTCTTC.